A selection of T cell receptor beta chains follows, all from one sample in a study of cytomegalovirus exposure and HLA in healthy donors. Data came from immunoSEQ multiplex PCR; TCRdb stores just in-frame clones and leaves some out. The repertoire holds 150,000 to 200,000 clones, with under 80% as singletons. The sequenced sample was PBMCs. The receptors were gathered from a man aged 40-49 years in good health and CMV-seronegative. The CDR3 runs from the conserved cysteine through the conserved F or W.

TRBJ2-5,15,TRBV6-4,CASSGLTGPPETQYF
TRBJ1-5,17,TRBV4-2,CASSETDGTGVNQPQHF
TRBJ2-3,14,TRBV10-1,CASPGLAGRDTQYF
TRBJ2-5,15,TRBV11-2,CASSFGTGGWETQYF
TRBJ2-7,15,TRBV5-1,CASSISGTGGIEQYF
TRBJ1-4,15,TRBV12-5,CASGPAGSPNEKLFF
TRBJ2-1,14,TRBV5-6,CASSSGTGGHEQFF
TRBJ2-3,11,TRBV6-6,CASSLTDTQYF
TRBJ2-7,15,TRBV5-1,CASSLDPGGPGEQYF
TRBJ2-1,15,TRBV7-9,CASSRLAGGPNEQFF
TRBJ1-4,14,TRBV28,CASTRGQGKEKLFF
TRBJ2-2,17,TRBV13,CASSENLAGGYTGELFF
TRBJ2-5,16,TRBV7-9,CASSLAASEYQETQYF
TRBJ2-7,14,TRBV19,CASSIGTSGYEQYF
TRBJ1-1,14,TRBV6-5,CASSAPGTEDEAFF
.,17,TRBV9,CASSADPDRVEQETQYF
TRBJ1-1,12,TRBV7-9,CASSLAQIEAFF
TRBJ1-5,13,TRBV7-6,CASSLDRDQPQHF
TRBJ2-1,14,TRBV7-9,CASSLGLAPNEQFF
TRBJ2-2,16,TRBV9,CASSVGQASNTGELFF
TRBJ1-1,15,TRBV7-3,CASSARQGPNTEAFF
TRBJ2-1,17,TRBV6-1,CASSETASGGAVNEQFF
TRBJ2-1,17,TRBV28,CASDQIGSAGGPDEQFF
TRBJ2-1,17,TRBV5-8,CASSREPGLAGAREQFF
TRBJ2-2,11,TRBV29-1,CSGDRSGELFF
TRBJ2-2,15,TRBV19,CASRPRTYDTGELFF
TRBJ2-1,15,TRBV7-9,CASTSGVSSYNEQFF
TRBJ1-1,12,TRBV18,CASSPGHTEAFF
TRBJ2-2,16,TRBV5-8,CASSPRTGGSTWELFF
TRBJ2-1,17,TRBV29-1,CSVEGQGSWSSYNEQFF
TRBJ1-4,16,TRBV4-3,CASSQDRGTGGEKLFF
TRBJ2-7,14,TRBV5-1,CASSSTGQYYEQYF
TRBJ2-3,15,TRBV5-1,CASSGLAGYTDTQYF
TRBJ2-7,14,TRBV7-2,CASSLRVQGHEQYF
TRBJ1-1,15,TRBV28,CASSLWDRANTEAFF
TRBJ2-3,15,TRBV5-1,CASSLAGARGDTQYF
TRBJ1-1,15,TRBV6-5,CASSLLGAGATEAFF
TRBJ2-7,13,TRBV7-7,CASSPTGVYEQYF
TRBJ2-1,15,TRBV18,CASSPPASGRNEQFF
TRBJ2-1,13,TRBV30,CAWVGDNYNEQFF
TRBJ2-7,16,TRBV23-1,CASSHLDLDSQYEQYF
TRBJ2-5,17,TRBV4-1,CASSPRDRGSAGETQYF
.,15,TRBV2,CASSRGTSDSYEQYF
TRBJ1-1,18,TRBV14,CASSQDWGADRGHTEAFF
TRBJ2-1,16,TRBV5-8,CASSAKGGTSYNEQFF
TRBJ1-4,12,TRBV30,CAWSVQGEKLFF
TRBJ1-2,12,TRBV5-4,CASSLQGYGYTF